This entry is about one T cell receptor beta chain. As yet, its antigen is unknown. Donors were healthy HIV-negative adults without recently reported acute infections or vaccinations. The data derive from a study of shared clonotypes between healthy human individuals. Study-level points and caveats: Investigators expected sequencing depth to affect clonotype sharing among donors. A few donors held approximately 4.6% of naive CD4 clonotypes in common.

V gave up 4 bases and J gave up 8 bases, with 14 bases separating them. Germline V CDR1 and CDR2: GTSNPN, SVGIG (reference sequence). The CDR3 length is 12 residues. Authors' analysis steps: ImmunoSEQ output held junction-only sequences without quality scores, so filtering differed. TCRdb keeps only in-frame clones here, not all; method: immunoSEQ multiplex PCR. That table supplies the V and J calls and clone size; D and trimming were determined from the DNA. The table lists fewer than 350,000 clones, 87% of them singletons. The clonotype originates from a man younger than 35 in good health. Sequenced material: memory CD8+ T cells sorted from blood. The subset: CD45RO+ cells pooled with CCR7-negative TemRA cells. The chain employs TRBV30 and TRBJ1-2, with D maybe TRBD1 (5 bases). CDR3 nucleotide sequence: TGTGCCTGGAACGAGGTGGGGGAAGGCTACACCTTC. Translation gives CAWNEVGEGYTF.